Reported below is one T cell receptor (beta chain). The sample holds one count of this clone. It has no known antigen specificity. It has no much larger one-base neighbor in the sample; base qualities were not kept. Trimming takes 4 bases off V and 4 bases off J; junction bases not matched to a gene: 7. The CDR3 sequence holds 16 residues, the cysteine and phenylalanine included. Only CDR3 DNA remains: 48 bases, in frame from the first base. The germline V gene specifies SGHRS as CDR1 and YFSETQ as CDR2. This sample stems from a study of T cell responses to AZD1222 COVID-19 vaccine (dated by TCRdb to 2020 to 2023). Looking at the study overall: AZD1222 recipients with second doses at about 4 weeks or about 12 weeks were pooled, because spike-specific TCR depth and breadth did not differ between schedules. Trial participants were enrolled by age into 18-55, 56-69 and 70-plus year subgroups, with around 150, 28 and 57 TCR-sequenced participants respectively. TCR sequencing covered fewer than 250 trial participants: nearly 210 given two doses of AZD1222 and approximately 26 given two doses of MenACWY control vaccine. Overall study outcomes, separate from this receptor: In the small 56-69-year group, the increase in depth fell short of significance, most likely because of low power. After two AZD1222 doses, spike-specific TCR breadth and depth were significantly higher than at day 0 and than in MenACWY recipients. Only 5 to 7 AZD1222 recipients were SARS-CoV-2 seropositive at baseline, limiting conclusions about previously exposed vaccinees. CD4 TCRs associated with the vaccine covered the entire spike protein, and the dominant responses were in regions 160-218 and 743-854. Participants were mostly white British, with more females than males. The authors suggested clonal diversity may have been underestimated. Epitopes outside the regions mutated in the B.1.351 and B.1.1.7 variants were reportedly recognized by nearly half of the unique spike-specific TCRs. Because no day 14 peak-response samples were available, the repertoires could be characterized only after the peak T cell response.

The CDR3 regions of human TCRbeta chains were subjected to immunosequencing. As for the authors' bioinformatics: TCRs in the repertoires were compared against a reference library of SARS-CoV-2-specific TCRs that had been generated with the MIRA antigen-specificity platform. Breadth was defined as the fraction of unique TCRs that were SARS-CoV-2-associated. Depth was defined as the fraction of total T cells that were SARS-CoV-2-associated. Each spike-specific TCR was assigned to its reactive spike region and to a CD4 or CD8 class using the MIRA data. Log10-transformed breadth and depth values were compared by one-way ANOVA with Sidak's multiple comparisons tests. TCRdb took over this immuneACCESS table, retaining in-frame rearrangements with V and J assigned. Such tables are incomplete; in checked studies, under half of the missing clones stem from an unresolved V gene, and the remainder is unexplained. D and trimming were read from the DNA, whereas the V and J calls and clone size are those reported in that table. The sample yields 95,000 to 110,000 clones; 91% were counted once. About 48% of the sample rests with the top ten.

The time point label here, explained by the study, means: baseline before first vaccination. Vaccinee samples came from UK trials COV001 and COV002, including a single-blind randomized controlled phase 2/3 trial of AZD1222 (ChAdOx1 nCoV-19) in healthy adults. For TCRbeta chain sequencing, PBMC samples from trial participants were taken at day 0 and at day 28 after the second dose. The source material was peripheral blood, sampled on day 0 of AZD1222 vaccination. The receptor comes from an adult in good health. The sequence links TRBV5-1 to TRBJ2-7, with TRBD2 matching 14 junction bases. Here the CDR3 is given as CASSKGTSGSGYEQYF. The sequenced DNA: TGCGCCAGCAGCAAAGGGACTAGCGGGAGTGGGTACGAGCAGTACTTC. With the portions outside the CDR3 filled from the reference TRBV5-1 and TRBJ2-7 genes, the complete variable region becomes KAGVTQTPRYLIKTRGQQVTLSCSPISGHRSVSWYQQTPGQGLQFLFEYFSETQRNKGNFPGRFSGRQFSNSRSEMNVSTLELGDSALYLCASSKGTSGSGYEQYFGPGTRLTVT.